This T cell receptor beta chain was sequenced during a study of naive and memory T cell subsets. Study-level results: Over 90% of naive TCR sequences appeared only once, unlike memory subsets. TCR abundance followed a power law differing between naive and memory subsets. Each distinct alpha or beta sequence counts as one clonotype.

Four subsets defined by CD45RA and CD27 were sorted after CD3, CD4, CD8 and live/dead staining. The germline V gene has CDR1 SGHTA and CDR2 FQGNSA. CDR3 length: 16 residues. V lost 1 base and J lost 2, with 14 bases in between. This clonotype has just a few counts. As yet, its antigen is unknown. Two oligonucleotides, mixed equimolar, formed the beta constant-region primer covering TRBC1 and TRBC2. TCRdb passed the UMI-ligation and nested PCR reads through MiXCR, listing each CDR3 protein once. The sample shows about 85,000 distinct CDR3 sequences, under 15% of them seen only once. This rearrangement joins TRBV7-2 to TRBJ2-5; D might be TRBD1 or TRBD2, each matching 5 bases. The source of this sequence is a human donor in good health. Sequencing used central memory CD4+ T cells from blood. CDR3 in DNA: TGTGCCAGCAGCTTAGGTTCGGTGAGGGGTCAAGAGACCCAGTACTTC. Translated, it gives CASSLGSVRGQETQYF. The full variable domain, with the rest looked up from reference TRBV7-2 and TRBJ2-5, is GAGVSQSPSNKVTEKGKDVELRCDPISGHTALYWYRQSLGQGLEFLIYFQGNSAPDKSGLPSDRFSAERTGGSVSTLTIQRTQQEDSAVYLCASSLGSVRGQETQYFGPGTRLLVL.